The clone carrying this TCR beta chain was seen more than once but under ten times. Antigen: not known. TCRdb reanalysed the 5' RACE reads using MiXCR and keeps one entry per CDR3 protein. The table shows around 770,000 distinct CDR3 sequences, with under 20% occurring only once. V was shortened by 5 bases and J by 11 bases, with 11 bases between the two germline ends. The CDR3 has 11 residues. The record originates from a study of CD8 T cells in ankylosing spondylitis. Study-level points and caveats: Made up of about eight highly homologous variants, a TCR beta motif appeared characteristic of ankylosing spondylitis blood.

The chain joins TRBV12-3 or TRBV12-4 to TRBJ2-3; tentative D call: TRBD2 (6 bases). The material sequenced was blood, either unsorted or a sorted T cell fraction (not recorded which). The receptor comes from a male donor with ankylosing spondylitis. CDR3 protein: CASSRDSLQYF. As DNA, the CDR3 is TGTGCCAGCAGTCGGGACTCTTTGCAGTATTTT.